This is a list of T cell receptor beta chains from one sample in a study of early T cells in non-severe SARS-CoV-2 infection. TCRdb recomputed calls from the 5' RACE reads with MiXCR, one row per CDR3 protein. The repertoire has 30,000 to 40,000 distinct CDR3 sequences, approximately 6.6% of them found once; the top ten carry approximately 26%. Sequenced here: whole blood, sampled at baseline. These TCRs come from an adult who was a healthcare worker with PCR-confirmed SARS-CoV-2 infection or an uninfected control (not recorded which). CDR3s include the opening cysteine and the closing phenylalanine or tryptophan. A D gene is named only where the DNA matches it firmly. Expanded clones are given a class, and other clones once, few, many or no size at all.

V gene: TRBV7-9
J gene: TRBJ1-4
clone size: many
D gene: TRBD1
CDR3 protein: CASSFGTVLNEKLFF
CDR3 DNA: TGTGCCAGCAGCTTCGGGACAGTCCTAAATGAAAAACTGTTTTTT

V gene: TRBV28
J gene: TRBJ1-6
clone size: NA
D gene: NA
CDR3 protein: CASSLTGGNSPLHF
CDR3 DNA: TGTGCCAGCAGCCTGACAGGAGGGAATTCACCCCTCCACTTT

V gene: TRBV24-1
J gene: TRBJ2-3
clone size: many
D gene: NA
CDR3 protein: CATSDRTSGGKTDTQYF
CDR3 DNA: TGTGCCACCAGTGATCGGACAAGCGGAGGCAAAACAGATACGCAGTATTTT

V gene: TRBV29-1
J gene: TRBJ2-1
clone size: many
D gene: NA
CDR3 protein: CSVEEAWNEQFF
CDR3 DNA: TGCAGCGTTGAAGAAGCGTGGAATGAGCAGTTCTTC

V gene: TRBV6-1
J gene: TRBJ1-5
clone size: many
D gene: NA
CDR3 protein: CASSEAEVKPQHF
CDR3 DNA: TGTGCCAGCAGTGAAGCCGAAGTCAAGCCCCAGCATTTT

V gene: TRBV3-2
J gene: TRBJ2-1
clone size: NA
D gene: NA
CDR3 protein: CASSQADTTAYNEQFF
CDR3 DNA: TGTGCCAGCAGCCAAGCCGATACTACGGCCTACAATGAGCAGTTCTTC

V gene: TRBV12-3/TRBV12-4
J gene: TRBJ2-7
clone size: once
D gene: NA
CDR3 protein: CASSQTGPREQYF
CDR3 DNA: TGTGCCAGCAGCCAAACCGGCCCCAGGGAGCAGTACTTC

V gene: TRBV10-3
J gene: TRBJ2-3
clone size: few
D gene: NA
CDR3 protein: CAISESTSENTDTQYF
CDR3 DNA: TGTGCCATCAGTGAGTCGACGTCAGAAAACACAGATACGCAGTATTTT

V gene: TRBV7-2
J gene: TRBJ1-1
clone size: NA
D gene: NA
CDR3 protein: CASKAGHSYTEAFF
CDR3 DNA: TGTGCCAGCAAAGCGGGACATAGTTACACTGAAGCTTTCTTT

V gene: TRBV6-6
J gene: TRBJ2-3
clone size: NA
D gene: TRBD2
CDR3 protein: CASSQLAGGPDTQYF
CDR3 DNA: TGTGCCAGCAGTCAACTAGCGGGGGGCCCAGATACGCAGTATTTT

V gene: TRBV19
J gene: TRBJ1-3
clone size: medium-sized
D gene: TRBD1
CDR3 protein: CASSLQGTGNTIYF
CDR3 DNA: TGTGCCAGTAGCTTACAGGGGACTGGAAACACCATATATTTT

V gene: TRBV2
J gene: TRBJ2-7
clone size: NA
D gene: NA
CDR3 protein: CASSEGRHEQYF
CDR3 DNA: TGTGCCAGCAGTGAAGGGCGGCACGAGCAGTACTTC

V gene: TRBV29-1
J gene: TRBJ1-2
clone size: many
D gene: TRBD1
CDR3 protein: CSVAKGASTNYGYTF
CDR3 DNA: TGCAGCGTTGCAAAGGGGGCCTCAACTAACTATGGCTACACCTTC

V gene: TRBV20-1
J gene: TRBJ1-1
clone size: NA
D gene: TRBD1
CDR3 protein: CSASRQGLLEAFF
CDR3 DNA: TGCAGTGCCAGCCGACAGGGGCTCCTTGAAGCTTTCTTT

V gene: TRBV12-3/TRBV12-4
J gene: TRBJ1-2
clone size: NA
D gene: NA
CDR3 protein: CASSLEGSRGYTF
CDR3 DNA: TGTGCCAGCAGTTTAGAGGGGAGTAGGGGCTACACCTTC

V gene: TRBV5-1
J gene: TRBJ2-2
clone size: many
D gene: NA
CDR3 protein: CASTRSMNTGELFF
CDR3 DNA: TGCGCCAGCACGCGGAGTATGAACACCGGGGAGCTGTTTTTT

V gene: TRBV12-3/TRBV12-4
J gene: TRBJ1-2
clone size: many
D gene: NA
CDR3 protein: CASSPRGSGYTF
CDR3 DNA: TGTGCCAGCAGTCCCAGGGGTAGTGGCTACACCTTC

V gene: TRBV7-3
J gene: TRBJ2-1
clone size: NA
D gene: NA
CDR3 protein: CASSPGEENEQFF
CDR3 DNA: TGTGCCAGCAGCCCTGGAGAGGAGAATGAGCAGTTCTTC

V gene: TRBV2
J gene: TRBJ1-5
clone size: many
D gene: TRBD1
CDR3 protein: CASSGGTGPQPQHF
CDR3 DNA: TGTGCCAGCAGCGGTGGGACAGGCCCTCAGCCCCAGCATTTT

V gene: TRBV6-4
J gene: TRBJ2-1
clone size: few
D gene: NA
CDR3 protein: CASSNGSSYNEQFF
CDR3 DNA: TGTGCCAGCAGTAACGGGAGCTCCTACAATGAGCAGTTCTTC

V gene: TRBV4-2
J gene: TRBJ2-1
clone size: many
D gene: TRBD2
CDR3 protein: CASSQGTLFSMNWLAGNYNEQFF
CDR3 DNA: TGTGCCAGCAGCCAAGGAACCCTCTTCTCTATGAATTGGCTAGCGGGGAACTACAATGAGCAGTTCTTC

V gene: TRBV15
J gene: TRBJ2-1
clone size: NA
D gene: NA
CDR3 protein: CATSRVGGVLNEQFF
CDR3 DNA: TGTGCCACCAGCAGAGTAGGAGGTGTATTGAATGAGCAGTTCTTC

V gene: TRBV19
J gene: TRBJ2-7
clone size: medium-sized
D gene: TRBD1
CDR3 protein: CASRGRGRYEQYF
CDR3 DNA: TGTGCCTCCAGGGGCAGGGGGCGATACGAGCAGTACTTC

V gene: TRBV28
J gene: TRBJ2-6
clone size: many
D gene: NA
CDR3 protein: CASSFPSGANVLTF
CDR3 DNA: TGTGCCAGCAGTTTCCCCTCTGGGGCCAACGTCCTGACTTTC

V gene: TRBV5-4
J gene: TRBJ1-2
clone size: few
D gene: NA
CDR3 protein: CASTPQGVRAYGYTF
CDR3 DNA: TGTGCCAGCACGCCCCAGGGAGTCCGGGCCTATGGCTACACCTTC